This T cell receptor beta chain was profiled in a study of neoadjuvant anti-PD-1 for oral cavity cancer. The overall study: Most patients had three to four biweekly doses of 3 mg/kg nivolumab before resection. Non-progressing patients received a fourth nivolumab dose near day 43, then surgery on days 50-56.

With 4 bases clipped from V and 4 bases from J, the junction kept 10 bases outside the gene matches. The germline V gene has CDR1 SGDLS and CDR2 YYNGEE. The CDR3 loop spans 16 amino acids. Points from the study as a whole: Pretreatment Treg/Th17 ratio correlated inversely with post-treatment tumor clonality.

Clones were read by immunoSEQ multiplex PCR, and TCRdb kept only the in-frame ones, dropping some. The sample includes 15,000 to 20,000 clones, roughly three fifths of them seen just once. This clone has more than one count but fewer than ten. Its antigen remains unidentified. Sample: PBMCs, taken before nivolumab (anti-PD-1) treatment. This receptor was taken from a person aged 35-79 years with oral cavity squamous cell carcinoma. V gene TRBV9 combines with J gene TRBJ2-7; 11 bases are shared with TRBD2. The CDR3 loop reads CASSPRSTSGIYEQYF. The CDR3, as DNA: TGTGCCAGCAGCCCCCGGTCGACTAGCGGGATTTACGAGCAGTACTTC.